This is a list of T cell receptor beta chains from one sample in a study of CD8+ T cells in alopecia areata. Clones were read by immunoSEQ multiplex PCR, and TCRdb kept only the in-frame ones, dropping some. The data hold about 200,000 clones, with roughly two fifths observed a single time. Sequences were derived from CD4+ T cells sorted from blood, sampled between weeks 30 and 35, from a patient treated with tofacitinib. These receptors all come from a human donor with alopecia areata. CDR3s include the opening cysteine and the closing phenylalanine or tryptophan. The order of the fields is V gene, J gene, D gene, clone size, CDR3 protein, CDR3 DNA. D genes are given only for firm matches. Clone size appears in some rows only: once, few, many, or a class for an expanded clone.

v_gene: TRBV7-9; j_gene: TRBJ2-2; d_gene: -; abundance: -; CDR3aa: CASTPTGANTGELFF; CDR3nt: TGTGCCAGCACCCCGACAGGAGCGAACACCGGGGAGCTGTTTTTT
v_gene: TRBV7-3; j_gene: TRBJ2-5; d_gene: TRBD1; abundance: -; CDR3aa: CASSMGQGPGTQYF; CDR3nt: TGTGCCAGCAGCATGGGACAGGGGCCGGGGACCCAGTACTTC
v_gene: TRBV7-3; j_gene: TRBJ1-1; d_gene: -; abundance: few; CDR3aa: CASSLSFGQSEAFF; CDR3nt: TGTGCCAGCAGCTTATCCTTCGGACAAAGTGAAGCTTTCTTT
v_gene: TRBV7-9; j_gene: TRBJ1-2; d_gene: -; abundance: few; CDR3aa: CASSQVSVYGYTF; CDR3nt: TGTGCCAGCAGCCAAGTGAGCGTCTATGGCTACACCTTC
v_gene: TRBV5-1; j_gene: TRBJ2-7; d_gene: TRBD2; abundance: -; CDR3aa: CASSLGTSGAYEQYF; CDR3nt: TGCGCCAGCAGCTTGGGGACTAGCGGGGCCTACGAGCAGTACTTC
v_gene: TRBV5-1; j_gene: TRBJ1-1; d_gene: -; abundance: few; CDR3aa: CASRRQGMNTEAFF; CDR3nt: TGCGCCAGCAGGCGTCAGGGGATGAACACTGAAGCTTTCTTT
v_gene: TRBV7-3; j_gene: TRBJ1-1; d_gene: -; abundance: -; CDR3aa: CASSPGDGNTEAFF; CDR3nt: TGTGCCAGCAGCCCCGGGGACGGGAACACTGAAGCTTTCTTT
v_gene: TRBV6-6; j_gene: TRBJ2-3; d_gene: TRBD2; abundance: -; CDR3aa: CASSYSTSPDTQYF; CDR3nt: TGTGCCAGCAGTTATTCGACTAGCCCAGATACGCAGTATTTT
v_gene: TRBV6-5; j_gene: TRBJ1-6; d_gene: TRBD1; abundance: -; CDR3aa: CASSYPGGASPLHF; CDR3nt: TGTGCCAGCAGTTACCCAGGGGGCGCTTCACCCCTCCACTTT
v_gene: TRBV7-8; j_gene: TRBJ1-4; d_gene: TRBD1; abundance: -; CDR3aa: CASSSEQGASEKLFF; CDR3nt: TGTGCCAGCAGCTCAGAACAGGGGGCCAGTGAAAAACTGTTTTTT
v_gene: TRBV4-1; j_gene: TRBJ2-3; d_gene: -; abundance: -; CDR3aa: CASSQAITPGRRTYF; CDR3nt: TGCGCCAGCAGCCAGGCTATTACACCGGGACGTAGAACGTATTTT
v_gene: TRBV5-1; j_gene: TRBJ2-3; d_gene: TRBD2; abundance: once; CDR3aa: CASSLAGTSGITDTQYF; CDR3nt: TGCGCCAGCAGCTTGGCCGGGACTAGCGGGATTACAGATACGCAGTATTTT
v_gene: TRBV27; j_gene: TRBJ1-4; d_gene: -; abundance: -; CDR3aa: CASSLEGERKLFF; CDR3nt: TGTGCCAGCAGTTTAGAGGGGGAAAGAAAACTGTTTTTT
v_gene: TRBV2; j_gene: TRBJ1-4; d_gene: -; abundance: few; CDR3aa: CASEPEVATNEKLFF; CDR3nt: TGTGCCAGCGAACCGGAGGTTGCAACTAATGAAAAACTGTTTTTT
v_gene: TRBV29-1; j_gene: TRBJ1-1; d_gene: -; abundance: -; CDR3aa: CSVVIERAATFF; CDR3nt: TGCAGCGTTGTGATAGAACGGGCAGCCACTTTCTTT
v_gene: TRBV4-1; j_gene: TRBJ2-5; d_gene: -; abundance: few; CDR3aa: CASSQARKETQYF; CDR3nt: TGCGCCAGCAGCCAAGCGAGGAAAGAGACCCAGTACTTC
v_gene: TRBV30; j_gene: TRBJ1-5; d_gene: -; abundance: -; CDR3aa: CAWSGASVNQPQHF; CDR3nt: TGTGCCTGGAGTGGGGCCAGCGTCAATCAGCCCCAGCATTTT
v_gene: TRBV6-6; j_gene: TRBJ2-2; d_gene: -; abundance: -; CDR3aa: CASSYWGTGELFF; CDR3nt: TGTGCCAGCAGTTACTGGGGGACCGGGGAGCTGTTTTTT
v_gene: TRBV2; j_gene: TRBJ1-5; d_gene: TRBD1; abundance: -; CDR3aa: CASSERDSGNQPQHF; CDR3nt: TGTGCCAGCAGTGAAAGGGACAGTGGCAATCAGCCCCAGCATTTT
v_gene: TRBV30; j_gene: TRBJ2-7; d_gene: TRBD2; abundance: once; CDR3aa: CAWRQGLAGGYEQYF; CDR3nt: TGTGCCTGGAGGCAGGGTCTAGCGGGAGGGTACGAGCAGTACTTC
v_gene: TRBV5-1; j_gene: TRBJ2-1; d_gene: -; abundance: few; CDR3aa: CASSLALAVGQGNNEQFF; CDR3nt: TGCGCCAGCAGCTTGGCCCTGGCGGTGGGGCAAGGAAACAATGAGCAGTTCTTC
v_gene: TRBV5-4; j_gene: TRBJ1-2; d_gene: TRBD1; abundance: -; CDR3aa: CASSSGQGVYGYTF; CDR3nt: TGTGCCAGCAGCTCCGGACAGGGGGTCTATGGCTACACCTTC
v_gene: TRBV29-1; j_gene: TRBJ2-3; d_gene: TRBD2; abundance: -; CDR3aa: CSARGGTDTQYF; CDR3nt: TGCAGCGCCCGGGGGGGCACAGATACGCAGTATTTT
v_gene: TRBV27; j_gene: TRBJ2-1; d_gene: -; abundance: few; CDR3aa: CASRPTGTANNEQFF; CDR3nt: TGTGCCAGCAGGCCAACCGGGACGGCCAACAATGAGCAGTTCTTC
v_gene: TRBV9; j_gene: TRBJ1-1; d_gene: -; abundance: -; CDR3aa: CASSVGPMNTEAFF; CDR3nt: TGTGCCAGCAGCGTAGGCCCAATGAACACTGAAGCTTTCTTT
v_gene: TRBV15; j_gene: TRBJ1-6; d_gene: -; abundance: -; CDR3aa: CATSREWGSNSPLHF; CDR3nt: TGTGCCACCAGCAGAGAGTGGGGTTCCAATTCACCCCTCCACTTT
v_gene: TRBV10-2; j_gene: TRBJ1-1; d_gene: -; abundance: few; CDR3aa: CASISLATEAFF; CDR3nt: TGCGCCAGCATTAGTTTAGCTACCGAAGCTTTCTTT
v_gene: TRBV30; j_gene: TRBJ1-1; d_gene: -; abundance: -; CDR3aa: CAWSREGRRAFF; CDR3nt: TGTGCCTGGAGTAGAGAGGGGCGTCGAGCTTTCTTT
v_gene: TRBV5-5; j_gene: TRBJ2-5; d_gene: -; abundance: -; CDR3aa: CASTPGNQETQYF; CDR3nt: TGTGCCAGCACCCCGGGAAACCAAGAGACCCAGTACTTC
v_gene: TRBV9; j_gene: TRBJ2-7; d_gene: -; abundance: -; CDR3aa: CASSVESGYGYEQYF; CDR3nt: TGTGCCAGCAGCGTAGAATCAGGGTATGGCTACGAGCAGTACTTC
v_gene: TRBV30; j_gene: TRBJ2-5; d_gene: -; abundance: -; CDR3aa: CAWTSQGGKTQYF; CDR3nt: TGTGCCTGGACTTCTCAGGGCGGGAAGACCCAGTACTTC
v_gene: TRBV6-1; j_gene: TRBJ2-1; d_gene: TRBD2; abundance: many; CDR3aa: CASNPTGLAGGEQFF; CDR3nt: TGTGCCAGCAATCCAACCGGGCTAGCGGGAGGAGAGCAGTTCTTC
v_gene: TRBV5-1; j_gene: TRBJ2-2; d_gene: TRBD2; abundance: few; CDR3aa: CASSYGSGRGTGELFF; CDR3nt: TGCGCCAGCAGCTACGGTAGCGGGAGAGGCACCGGGGAGCTGTTTTTT
v_gene: TRBV6-6; j_gene: TRBJ1-4; d_gene: TRBD1; abundance: few; CDR3aa: CASSQGQATNEKLFF; CDR3nt: TGTGCCAGCAGCCAGGGACAGGCAACTAATGAAAAACTGTTTTTT
v_gene: TRBV30; j_gene: TRBJ1-2; d_gene: -; abundance: once; CDR3aa: CAWTPLAPVRYGYTF; CDR3nt: TGTGCCTGGACCCCCCTAGCGCCAGTTCGCTATGGCTACACCTTC
v_gene: TRBV7-9; j_gene: TRBJ1-1; d_gene: -; abundance: -; CDR3aa: CASSHRGIPEAFF; CDR3nt: TGTGCCAGCAGCCATAGGGGGATACCTGAAGCTTTCTTT
v_gene: TRBV19; j_gene: TRBJ1-2; d_gene: -; abundance: -; CDR3aa: CASSYDRRRRDGYTF; CDR3nt: TGTGCCAGTAGTTATGACAGGCGCCGCCGGGATGGCTACACCTTC
v_gene: TRBV11-2; j_gene: TRBJ2-1; d_gene: -; abundance: -; CDR3aa: CASSEGSPGSYNEQFF; CDR3nt: TGTGCCAGCAGCGAGGGGTCCCCGGGCTCCTACAATGAGCAGTTCTTC
v_gene: TRBV30; j_gene: TRBJ1-4; d_gene: -; abundance: once; CDR3aa: CAWSAVDGLSEKLFF; CDR3nt: TGTGCCTGGAGCGCCGTGGACGGCCTAAGTGAAAAACTGTTTTTT
v_gene: TRBV11-2; j_gene: TRBJ1-3; d_gene: TRBD1; abundance: few; CDR3aa: CASSFYRGLSSYSGNTIYF; CDR3nt: TGTGCCAGCAGCTTCTACAGGGGGCTAAGCAGTTATTCTGGAAACACCATATATTTT
v_gene: TRBV2; j_gene: TRBJ2-6; d_gene: -; abundance: few; CDR3aa: CASSGVSGANVLTF; CDR3nt: TGTGCCAGCAGTGGGGTCTCTGGGGCCAACGTCCTGACTTTC
v_gene: TRBV5-6; j_gene: TRBJ1-2; d_gene: -; abundance: few; CDR3aa: CASSPDRMRPYGYTF; CDR3nt: TGTGCCAGCAGTCCTGACAGGATGAGACCGTATGGCTACACCTTC
v_gene: TRBV6-1; j_gene: TRBJ1-1; d_gene: -; abundance: -; CDR3aa: CASSGLLAGMNTEAFF; CDR3nt: TGTGCCAGCAGTGGGTTACTCGCAGGGATGAACACTGAAGCTTTCTTT
v_gene: TRBV29-1; j_gene: TRBJ1-4; d_gene: -; abundance: once; CDR3aa: CSVFPGDRTTNEKLFF; CDR3nt: TGCAGCGTTTTTCCAGGGGACCGTACAACTAATGAAAAACTGTTTTTT
v_gene: TRBV4-1; j_gene: TRBJ2-4; d_gene: -; abundance: -; CDR3aa: CASSRDWDGAKNIQYF; CDR3nt: TGCGCCAGCAGCCGGGATTGGGACGGAGCCAAAAACATTCAGTACTTC
v_gene: TRBV30; j_gene: TRBJ1-5; d_gene: -; abundance: -; CDR3aa: CAWRGAPNQPQHF; CDR3nt: TGTGCCTGGAGGGGGGCACCAAATCAGCCCCAGCATTTT
v_gene: TRBV5-1; j_gene: TRBJ1-2; d_gene: TRBD1; abundance: -; CDR3aa: CASSFDRGHYGYTF; CDR3nt: TGCGCCAGCAGCTTCGACAGGGGGCACTATGGCTACACCTTC
v_gene: TRBV29-1; j_gene: TRBJ1-3; d_gene: -; abundance: few; CDR3aa: CSVSGTGGTIYF; CDR3nt: TGCAGCGTATCCGGGACGGGCGGCACCATATATTTT
v_gene: TRBV5-1; j_gene: TRBJ2-3; d_gene: -; abundance: -; CDR3aa: CASRADTDTQYF; CDR3nt: TGCGCCAGCAGGGCGGACACAGATACGCAGTATTTT
v_gene: TRBV25-1; j_gene: TRBJ2-5; d_gene: -; abundance: -; CDR3aa: CASSSPVGGQETQYF; CDR3nt: TGTGCCAGCAGTTCTCCCGTCGGGGGCCAAGAGACCCAGTACTTC
v_gene: TRBV5-1; j_gene: TRBJ2-5; d_gene: TRBD1; abundance: -; CDR3aa: CASSSWTGDLRGAQYF; CDR3nt: TGCGCCAGCAGCTCGTGGACAGGGGACCTCCGGGGGGCCCAGTACTTC
v_gene: TRBV7-7; j_gene: TRBJ2-3; d_gene: TRBD2; abundance: few; CDR3aa: CASRREAGVTDTQYF; CDR3nt: TGTGCTAGCAGAAGGGAGGCGGGAGTTACAGATACGCAGTATTTT
v_gene: TRBV9; j_gene: TRBJ1-2; d_gene: -; abundance: -; CDR3aa: CASSVSGRENYGYTF; CDR3nt: TGTGCCAGCAGCGTAAGCGGGAGGGAGAACTATGGCTACACCTTC
v_gene: TRBV5-6; j_gene: TRBJ2-5; d_gene: -; abundance: -; CDR3aa: CASSLNPETQYF; CDR3nt: TGTGCCAGCAGTCTGAATCCGGAGACCCAGTACTTC
v_gene: TRBV7-8; j_gene: TRBJ1-5; d_gene: TRBD1; abundance: -; CDR3aa: CASSLPGGTGGSPGQPQHF; CDR3nt: TGTGCCAGCAGCTTACCCGGCGGGACAGGGGGGTCTCCCGGTCAGCCCCAGCATTTT
v_gene: TRBV25-1; j_gene: TRBJ2-2; d_gene: -; abundance: -; CDR3aa: CASSEYLVGELFF; CDR3nt: TGTGCCAGCAGTGAATATTTAGTCGGGGAGCTGTTTTTT
v_gene: TRBV19; j_gene: TRBJ2-5; d_gene: -; abundance: -; CDR3aa: CASTGNRGETQYF; CDR3nt: TGTGCCAGTACCGGAAACCGAGGGGAGACCCAGTACTTC
v_gene: TRBV11-2; j_gene: TRBJ1-6; d_gene: TRBD1; abundance: once; CDR3aa: CASSLSGTGLTSPLHF; CDR3nt: TGTGCCAGCAGCTTATCCGGGACAGGGCTGACTTCACCCCTCCACTTT
v_gene: TRBV29-1; j_gene: TRBJ1-2; d_gene: -; abundance: few; CDR3aa: CSVDTAKGNYGYTF; CDR3nt: TGCAGCGTTGATACCGCGAAGGGGAACTATGGCTACACCTTC